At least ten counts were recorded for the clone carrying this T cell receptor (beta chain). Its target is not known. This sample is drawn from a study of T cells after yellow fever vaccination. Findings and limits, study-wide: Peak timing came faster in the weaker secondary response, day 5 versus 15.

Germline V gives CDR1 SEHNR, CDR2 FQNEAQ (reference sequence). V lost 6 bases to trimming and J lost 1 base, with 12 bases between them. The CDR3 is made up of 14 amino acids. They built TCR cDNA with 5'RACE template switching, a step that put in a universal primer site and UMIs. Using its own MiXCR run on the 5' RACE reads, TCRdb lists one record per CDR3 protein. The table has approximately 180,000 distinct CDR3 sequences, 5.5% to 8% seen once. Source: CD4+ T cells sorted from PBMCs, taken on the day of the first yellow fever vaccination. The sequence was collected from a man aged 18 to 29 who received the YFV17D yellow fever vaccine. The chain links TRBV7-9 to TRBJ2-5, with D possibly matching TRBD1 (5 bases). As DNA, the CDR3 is TGTGCCAGCAGTACACAGGCGATCCAAGAGACCCAGTACTTC. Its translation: CASSTQAIQETQYF. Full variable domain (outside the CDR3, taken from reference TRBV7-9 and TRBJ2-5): DTGVSQNPRHKITKRGQNVTFRCDPISEHNRLYWYRQTLGQGPEFLTYFQNEAQLEKSRLLSDRFSAERPKGSFSTLEIQRTEQGDSAMYLCASSTQAIQETQYFGPGTRLLVL.